This section outlines one T cell receptor (beta chain) sequence together with its context. Antigen specificity is unknown. Trimming stripped 0 bases from V and 1 base from J, with 11 bases between. Germline V gene data show CDR1 as SGDLS and CDR2 as YYNGEE. The CDR3 totals 16 residues. The data were obtained in a study of shared clonotypes between healthy human individuals. Measured with immunoSEQ multiplex PCR; TCRdb has only the in-frame clones, and not every one. The sample records roughly 2,300,000 clones, under 95% being singletons. Study-level points and caveats: Non-shared clonotypes displayed generation probabilities falling below those of clonotypes present in all four donors. Among several donors, approximately 5% of naive CD4 clonotypes were found in common.

This rearrangement joins TRBV9 to TRBJ1-3; D is possibly TRBD1 (5 bases). This sequence originates from a man aged 18 to 30 in good health. Some clones in this sample may be carry-over from other donors' samples. Specimen: naive CD4+ T cells from PBMCs. Documented subset: CD45RA+ positively selected. CDR3 bases: TGTGCCAGCAGCGTAGATAGGGGCCGTTCTGGAAACACCATATATTTT. It translates to CASSVDRGRSGNTIYF.